This TCR beta chain appears in the sequencing data of a study of T cell changes during pregnancy in multiple sclerosis. The protocol was immunoSEQ multiplex PCR, while the TCRdb copy is restricted to in-frame clones and leaves out a portion. The sample has some 80,000 clones, 94% seen once. The sequences come from CD4+ T cells from peripheral blood mononuclear cells, collected after pregnancy. The clonotype was recovered from a female donor with multiple sclerosis, enrolled in a pregnancy study.

The CDR3 DNA sequence: TGTGCCAGCAGCTTAGCGTATCCAGAGGCCAACACTGAAGCTTTCTTT. It is translated as CASSLAYPEANTEAFF. The chain carries TRBV7-9 and TRBJ1-1, with unresolved D. Trimming stripped 0 bases from V and 2 bases from J, with 13 bases between. The CDR3 is 16 amino acids. CDR1 SEHNR and CDR2 FQNEAQ come from the germline V gene (reference sequence).